This passage covers 26 T cell receptor beta chains from one sample sequenced in a study of response to subunit inactivated influenza vaccine. TCRdb redid the calling of the RT-PCR reads with MiXCR, one entry per CDR3 protein. The sample lists 400,000 to 650,000 distinct CDR3 sequences, roughly 7.9% occurring once. Here the sequenced sample was PBMCs from blood, taken roughly 24 months after vaccination. The receptors were sampled from a man aged 50 to 75 who received an inactivated influenza vaccine.

This clonotype was detected a few times. The chain employs TRBV7-2 and TRBJ2-1; D remains unclear. This CDR3 spans 12 amino acids. V was trimmed by 3 bases and J by 6 bases, leaving 6 bases between them. Germline V lookup: CDR1 SGHTA, CDR2 FQGNSA. For the CDR3, the DNA is TGTGCCAGCAGCTTTTACCTCAATGAGCAGTTCTTC. It encodes CASSFYLNEQFF.

The CDR3 DNA follows: TGCAGTGCTAGTGGCGCGGGAGGGCCCCGTGAGCAGTTCTTC. This gives the protein CSASGAGGPREQFF. This chain uses TRBV20-1 with TRBJ2-1; 9 positions agree with TRBD2. CDR1 and CDR2 from the germline V gene are DFQATT and SNEGSKA (reference sequence). Losses at the gene ends were 3 bases for V and 9 bases for J; bases not matched to a gene: 9. This CDR3 has 14 amino acids.

This clonotype was seen a few times. The chain is built from TRBV28 and TRBJ1-6; D uncertain. Trimming took 3 bases from V and 10 from J, leaving 4 bases between them. Germline V gene lookup returns CDR1 MDHEN and CDR2 SYDVKM. The CDR3 length is 11 residues. The DNA of the CDR3 is TGTGCCAGCAGTTTCGAATCACCCCTCCACTTT. Encoded protein: CASSFESPLHF.

This clonotype occurred many times. V and J are TRBV24-1 and TRBJ2-2, with 7 bases that match TRBD1. The CDR3 sequence is 15 residues long. Germline V lookup: CDR1 KGHDR, CDR2 SFDVKD. Trimming removed 4 bases from V and 4 bases from J; junction bases left unmatched: 5. CDR3 region: CATSEGGLGTGELFF. CDR3 coding DNA: TGTGCCACCAGTGAAGGGGGCTTGGGCACCGGGGAGCTGTTTTTT.

The V call is TRBV6-1, the J call TRBJ2-7; TRBD1 aligns across 8 bases. The trim removed 5 bases at V and 5 bases at J, leaving 8 bases unmatched. Germline assignment: CDR1 MNHNS and CDR2 SASEGT. There are 14 residues in the CDR3. The CDR3 is CASSHGQGIHEQYF. For the CDR3, the DNA is TGTGCCAGCAGTCATGGACAGGGAATCCACGAGCAGTACTTC.

The V gene is TRBV6-2 or TRBV6-3, the J gene TRBJ1-1; D unresolved. From germline, CDR1 is MNHEY and CDR2 SVGEGT. The CDR3 extends over 15 amino acids. Trimming shortened V by 7 bases and J by 5 bases, and 20 bases separated the two germline ends. CDR3 protein: CASKESDGPRTEAFF. The CDR3 DNA reads as TGTGCCAGCAAAGAATCGGATGGGCCAAGGACTGAAGCTTTCTTT.

V and J are TRBV7-2 and TRBJ1-5; D possibly corresponds to TRBD1 (5 bases). The CDR3 is 16 residues long. Trimming left V 5 bases short and J 5 bases short, with 19 bases between. Germline V lookup: CDR1 SGHTA, CDR2 FQGNSA. As DNA, the CDR3 is TGTGCCAGCAGCAAAGGGCAGGGTAAGGGTGATCAGCCCCAGCATTTT. This codes for CASSKGQGKGDQPQHF. Drawing the rest from reference TRBV7-2 and TRBJ1-5, the complete variable domain is GAGVSQSPSNKVTEKGKDVELRCDPISGHTALYWYRQSLGQGLEFLIYFQGNSAPDKSGLPSDRFSAERTGGSVSTLTIQRTQQEDSAVYLCASSKGQGKGDQPQHFGDGTRLSIL.

This clonotype was picked up one time. The V and J genes are TRBV13 and TRBJ2-1; 8 bases agree with TRBD2. The germline gives CDR1 PRHDT, CDR2 FYEKMQ (reference sequence). This CDR3 comprises 15 residues. Trimming cost V 3 bases and J 8 bases; bases outside gene matches: 9. CDR3 sequence reads: CASSLGLGGCYEQFF. The CDR3, as DNA: TGTGCCAGCAGCTTGGGACTAGGAGGTTGCTATGAGCAGTTCTTC.

This clonotype was counted many times. In nucleotides, the CDR3 is TGTGCCAGCAGTGCCGACAGCAATCAGCCCCAGCATTTT. Translated: CASSADSNQPQHF. This chain links TRBV28 with TRBJ1-5; D call uncertain. The CDR3 is made up of 13 amino acids. V lost 5 bases and J lost 1, with 6 bases in between. CDR1 and CDR2 from the germline V gene are MDHEN and SYDVKM.

In its sample, this clonotype was seen a few times. This chain links TRBV20-1 with TRBJ1-1, with D tentatively TRBD1 (6 bases). Germline V gene lookup returns CDR1 DFQATT and CDR2 SNEGSKA (reference sequence). V was trimmed by 0 bases and J by 6 bases, leaving 11 bases between them. The CDR3 consists of 13 residues. The CDR3 sequence is CSARDGDKAEAFF. The CDR3 DNA reads TGCAGTGCTAGAGATGGGGACAAAGCTGAAGCTTTCTTT.

This clonotype was recorded many times. V usage is TRBV6-2 or TRBV6-3 and J usage is TRBJ1-1; D is unresolved. The V end was cut by 2 bases, the J end by 3 bases, with 4 bases between. CDR3 length: 12 residues. Germline V gives CDR1 MNHEY, CDR2 SVGEGT. DNA of the CDR3: TGTGCCAGCAGTTACGGGCACACTGAAGCTTTCTTT. It specifies CASSYGHTEAFF.

As to this clonotype: Since the CDR3 does not end with the conserved phenylalanine or tryptophan, this likely comes from a read error. The rearrangement joins TRBV5-1 to TRBJ2-5; perhaps TRBD1 as D (5 bases). Germline loops: CDR1 SGHRS, CDR2 YFSETQ. The CDR3 contains 13 residues. V was cut by 2 bases and J by 1 base, with 6 bases left in between. CDR3 in amino acids: CASSFDSQETQYI. CDR3 DNA sequence: TGCGCCAGCAGCTTCGACAGCCAAGAGACCCAGTACATC.

This clonotype was seen a few times. V gene TRBV4-3 combines with J gene TRBJ1-2, with D perhaps matching TRBD1 (6 bases). The V gene's germline CDR1 is LGHNA and CDR2 YSLEER. Trimming took 3 bases from V and 4 from J, leaving 18 bases between them. The CDR3 has 16 amino acids. The CDR3 region is CASSQEAQGLVYGYTF. In DNA form, the CDR3 reads TGCGCCAGCAGCCAGGAAGCACAGGGTTTGGTCTATGGCTACACCTTC.

The sample holds many counts of this clonotype. The chain couples TRBV7-9 to TRBJ1-2, with D possibly being TRBD1 (5 bases). The CDR3 spans 12 residues. Germline V gene lookup returns CDR1 SEHNR and CDR2 FQNEAQ (reference sequence). Deletions cut 5 bases from V and 6 bases from J, with 10 bases between. The CDR3 reads CASSPGTDGYTF. CDR3 bases: TGTGCCAGCAGCCCTGGGACCGATGGCTACACCTTC.

This clonotype was found many times. The gene calls are TRBV25-1 and TRBJ2-7; 8 positions agree with TRBD1. V gave up 8 bases and J gave up 2 bases; unmatched junction bases: 5. CDR1 MGHDK and CDR2 SYGVNS come from the germline V gene. CDR3 length: 13 residues. CDR3 nucleotides: TGTGCCAGCTCTGACAGGGGACCCTACGAGCAGTACTTC. This codes for CASSDRGPYEQYF.

The chain has TRBV9 and TRBJ2-3; 7 bases are a match to TRBD2. The CDR3 extends over 17 amino acids. Germline assignment: CDR1 SGDLS and CDR2 YYNGEE. V shed 4 bases and J 2 bases; nucleotides not matched to a gene: 13. The chain's CDR3 is CASSTRGGAGTTDTQYF. CDR3 nucleotide sequence: TGTGCCAGCAGCACGAGGGGTGGAGCGGGGACCACAGATACGCAGTATTTT.

In this sample, this clonotype turned up many times. This rearrangement joins TRBV5-5 to TRBJ2-2; D may match TRBD1 or TRBD2 (5 bases each). Per the germline V gene, CDR1 is SGHKS and CDR2 is YYEKEE (reference sequence). V dropped 1 base and J dropped 4 bases, with 14 bases sitting between them. The CDR3 spans 16 residues. The CDR3 DNA sequence: TGTGCCAGCAGCTTGTTCCGGGACGGATTCACCGGGGAGCTGTTTTTT. Translating gives CASSLFRDGFTGELFF.

The DNA for the CDR3 is TGCGCCAGCAGCACCTCCTTGAGCGGGCTTTACGAGCAGTACTTC. Amino acids: CASSTSLSGLYEQYF. The chain employs TRBV5-1 and TRBJ2-7, with D tentatively TRBD2 (6 bases). The V and J ends lost 4 bases and 4 bases respectively, with 18 bases between them. Germline CDR1 SGHRS, CDR2 YFSETQ. CDR3 length equals 15 residues.

This clonotype has at least ten counts. The CDR3, as DNA: TGTGCCAGCAGCCGTATGACAGGGCGAGAGACCCAGTACTTC. Translation gives CASSRMTGRETQYF. This chain joins TRBV7-7 and TRBJ2-5; 7 nucleotides align to TRBD1. V lost 5 bases and J lost 4; bases outside the gene matches: 7. The CDR3 totals 14 residues. Germline CDR1 is SSHAT and CDR2 is FNYEAQ (reference sequence). Full variable domain (remainder filled in from reference TRBV7-7 and TRBJ2-5): GAGVSQSPRYKVTKRGQDVTLRCDPISSHATLYWYQQALGQGPEFLTYFNYEAQPDKSGLPSDRFSAERPEGSISTLTIQRTEQRDSAMYRCASSRMTGRETQYFGPGTRLLVL.

This clonotype was observed a handful of times. J is TRBJ2-7 and V is TRBV18; a weak D match, TRBD1 (6 bases). Trimming cost V 4 bases and J 6 bases, with 13 bases left between them. The CDR3 length is 13 residues. Germline CDR1 is KGHSH and CDR2 is LQKENI. The CDR3 region is CASSQSDSREQYF. In DNA, the CDR3 is TGTGCCAGCTCACAGTCGGACAGTCGCGAGCAGTACTTC.

This clonotype was seen many times. The chain has TRBV12-3 or TRBV12-4 and TRBJ1-1, with a tentative D call TRBD1 (6 bases). The ends were cut back, 3 bases at V and 5 bases at J, with 19 bases in the middle. This CDR3 region has 16 residues. The CDR3 is CASSLVFRGAQTEAFF. The CDR3 nucleotides read TGTGCCAGCAGTTTGGTCTTTCGGGGGGCGCAGACTGAAGCTTTCTTT.

This clonotype was detected ten times or more. The rearrangement joins TRBV27 to TRBJ2-2; tentative D call: TRBD2 (6 bases). The CDR3 is 16 amino acids. CDR1 and CDR2 (germline): MNHEY, SMNVEV (reference sequence). V was shortened by 5 bases and J by 7 bases, with 20 bases between the two germline ends. For the CDR3, the DNA is TGTGCCAGCAGTGCATTGACTAGGGCCTCTTACGGGGAGCTGTTTTTT. Its translation: CASSALTRASYGELFF.

This clonotype was observed at least ten times. V and J are TRBV6-2 or TRBV6-3 and TRBJ2-5, with a possible D match to TRBD1 (5 bases). V dropped 5 bases and J dropped 2 bases, with 12 bases sitting between them. Per the germline V gene, CDR1 is MNHEY and CDR2 is SVGEGT. This CDR3 region has 14 residues. CDR3 sequence: CASSPTGVQETQYF. The CDR3 DNA reads TGTGCCAGCAGTCCCACAGGAGTACAAGAGACCCAGTACTTC.

This clonotype was detected only a few times. The rearrangement joins TRBV15 to TRBJ1-5, with D tentatively TRBD1 (6 bases). This CDR3 is 15 amino acids long. V was trimmed by 1 base and J by 6 bases, leaving 13 bases between them. Germline assignment: CDR1 LNHNV and CDR2 YYDKDF (reference sequence). CDR3 region: CATSRAGAGGQPQHF. CDR3 nucleotide sequence: TGTGCCACCAGCAGAGCGGGGGCTGGGGGTCAGCCCCAGCATTTT.

Only a few counts were recorded for this clonotype. The chain joins TRBV5-1 to TRBJ2-1; the match to TRBD2 covers 8 bases. This CDR3 contains 16 residues. J gave up 3 bases and V 0 bases, and 5 bases lay outside the gene matches. CDR1 and CDR2 from the germline V gene are SGHRS and YFSETQ. The DNA of the CDR3 is TGCGCCAGCAGCTTGGCCAGCGGGGGTCACTACAATGAGCAGTTCTTC. This codes for CASSLASGGHYNEQFF.

This clonotype was counted ten times or more. Sequence at one end of the junction differs from germline and may be a read error. The rearrangement links TRBV5-1 to TRBJ2-1; TRBD2 is a possible D gene (5 bases). The CDR3 has 15 residues. Germline V gene data show CDR1 as SGHRS and CDR2 as YFSETQ. The CDR3 region is CASSLTGSSYNEQFF. CDR3 in DNA: TGTGCCAGCAGTTTGACGGGGAGCTCCTACAATGAGCAGTTCTTC.